This T cell receptor (beta chain) was found in a study of cytomegalovirus exposure and HLA in healthy donors. Overall study: Out of roughly 200 million T cells, an earlier analysis found about 120 million unique TCR beta sequences in total.

This clone has only a few counts. Its antigen is not known. PCR used 60 Vbeta primers and 13 Jbeta primers. Original processing methods: Unique TCR beta chains totaled roughly 80 million in a later count, with roughly 10 million of them shared. Profiled with immunoSEQ multiplex PCR; TCRdb holds only in-frame clones, not every one. That table furnishes V, J and clone size, whereas the DNA furnished D and trimming. The top ten clones hold approximately 1.5% of a sample with roughly 160,000 clones, about 72% of them seen once. Study conclusions and caveats: Immune exposure information comprised only CMV serostatus.

Trimming left V 8 bases short and J 3 bases short, with 8 bases between. CDR3 size: 11 residues. Germline CDR1 and CDR2: MNHNS and SASEGT. Sequencing was done on a sample of PBMCs. The sequence was obtained from a girl between 10 and 17 years old in good health and CMV-seronegative. This sequence joins TRBV6-1 and TRBJ2-7; no firm D call. For the CDR3, the DNA is TGTGCCAGCGTACTAAGCTACGAGCAGTACTTC. Protein: CASVLSYEQYF.